The rows below give T cell receptor beta chains drawn from one sample of a study of blood T cells in healthy people across ages. One entry per CDR3 protein results from TCRdb running MiXCR on the 5' RACE reads. The sample holds over a million distinct CDR3 sequences, around 27% seen once. This sample was shared with a second study, whose subject was T cells of mothers and their children.

Input material: blood. Source of these receptors: a girl aged 2 to 9 in good health. The CDR3 runs from the conserved cysteine through the conserved F or W. D genes are given only for firm matches. The size entry is marked missing in some rows and otherwise reads once, few, many or a size class.

length: 15; J: TRBJ1-4; size: few; V: TRBV20-1; D: -; CDR3: CSAEGIDDSNEKLFF; DNA: TGCAGTGCCGAGGGTATAGACGACTCTAATGAAAAACTGTTTTTT
length: 17; J: TRBJ2-1; size: few; V: TRBV12-3/TRBV12-4; D: TRBD2; CDR3: CASSLAASGRTYNEQFF; DNA: TGTGCCAGCAGTTTAGCGGCCAGCGGGAGGACCTACAATGAGCAGTTCTTC
length: 14; J: TRBJ2-5; size: -; V: TRBV6-1; D: -; CDR3: CASSEDKLQETQYF; DNA: TGTGCCAGCAGTGAAGATAAGCTCCAAGAGACCCAGTACTTC
length: 14; J: TRBJ2-7; size: -; V: TRBV29-1; D: TRBD1; CDR3: CSVGPGQATVEQYF; DNA: TGCAGCGTGGGGCCGGGACAGGCAACCGTCGAGCAGTACTTC
length: 10; J: TRBJ2-4; size: few; V: TRBV9; D: -; CDR3: CASGGDIQYF; DNA: TGTGCCAGCGGAGGGGACATTCAGTACTTC
length: 13; J: TRBJ2-3; size: -; V: TRBV7-3; D: -; CDR3: CASSGLTGDTQYF; DNA: TGTGCCAGCAGCGGCCTCACGGGAGATACGCAGTATTTT
length: 14; J: TRBJ2-5; size: many; V: TRBV19; D: -; CDR3: CASSSELTEETQYF; DNA: TGTGCCAGTAGTAGCGAACTGACAGAAGAGACCCAGTACTTC
length: 14; J: TRBJ2-1; size: -; V: TRBV29-1; D: -; CDR3: CSVEGVKAYNEQFF; DNA: TGCAGCGTCGAGGGGGTGAAGGCTTACAATGAGCAGTTCTTC
length: 20; J: TRBJ2-3; size: -; V: TRBV12-3/TRBV12-4; D: TRBD2; CDR3: CASMPRTRGLRLPSTDTQYF; DNA: TGTGCCAGCATGCCCCGGACTAGAGGACTCAGGTTACCTAGCACAGATACGCAGTATTTT
length: 14; J: TRBJ1-1; size: few; V: TRBV9; D: -; CDR3: CASSAQGGTNEAFF; DNA: TGTGCCAGCAGCGCCCAGGGAGGGACGAATGAAGCTTTCTTT
length: 16; J: TRBJ2-4; size: -; V: TRBV6-6; D: -; CDR3: CASSSLRQSIKNIQYF; DNA: TGTGCCAGCAGCTCACTTAGACAGTCCATCAAAAACATTCAGTACTTC